This T cell receptor beta chain stems from a study of control samples from healthy donors and cancer patients (dated by TCRdb to about 2020). As to this clone: The antigen this receptor binds is unknown. It has no much larger one-base neighbor in the sample; base qualities were not kept.

The receptor library was made with the immunoSEQ multiplex PCR assay. TCRdb limited this immuneACCESS table to in-frame rearrangements with V and J called. A share of clones is missing; checked studies link under half to unresolved V genes, and the rest is unexplained. Here the sample has 150,000 to 200,000 clones; about 91% occur a single time. Of the sample, 1.5% to 2% is held by the ten largest clones. V was cut back by 1 base and J by 5 bases, leaving a gap of 12 bases between them. The germline V gene gives CDR1 as SGHTS and CDR2 as YDEGEE. Including the terminal cysteine and phenylalanine, the CDR3 comprises 14 residues. The entry retains the CDR3 DNA only, 42 bases that are in frame from base 1.

The chain is assembled from TRBV5-8 and TRBJ2-5, with the D gene not confidently named. The sequence derives from a man aged 18 to 30 in good health. The specimen was blood. CDR3 reads: CASSLRPTGETQYF. The bases read TGTGCCAGCAGCTTGAGACCGACCGGGGAGACCCAGTACTTC.